One T cell receptor beta chain is described in this entry. The sample comes from a study of blood T cell repertoires in COVID-19. Overall study context: The cDNA or gDNA used as material had been derived from T cells, B-cell-depleted T cells, or PBMCs.

Original handling: From reference gene primer amplification, estimates of nucleated cell counts were derived. Here immunoSEQ multiplex PCR was the method, and the copy in TCRdb shows in-frame clones only, minus some. The DNA was the basis for D and trimming; V, J and clone size are from that table. The sample has under 60,000 clones; approximately 89% are singletons. CDR3 length: 13 residues. Trimming removed 6 bases from V and 2 bases from J; junction bases left unmatched: 3. Germline CDR1 and CDR2: MNHEY and SMNVEV (reference sequence). The source of this sequence is an elderly woman with acute or convalescent COVID-19. Sequencing used peripheral blood. The rearrangement links TRBV27 to TRBJ2-5; 7 bases map to TRBD1. The CDR3 nucleotides read TGTGCCAGCAGGGGGACAGTTCAAGAGACCCAGTACTTC. This gives the protein CASRGTVQETQYF.